These 30 T cell receptor beta chains came from one sample sequenced in a study of blood T cell repertoires in COVID-19 (dated by TCRdb to 2018 to 2020). Libraries were prepared through the immunoSEQ multiplex PCR assay. In TCRdb, the immuneACCESS table is reduced to in-frame sequences with V and J assigned. These tables do not hold every clone; where another copy was compared, an unresolved V gene accounts for under half, and the others remain unexplained. This sample comprises some 150,000 clones, more than 75% of them detected only once. The biggest ten clones account for under 15% of the sample. What was sequenced was peripheral blood. The receptors were gathered from a man in his sixties with active or convalescent COVID-19.

V usage is TRBV4-1 and J usage is TRBJ1-2, with a tentative D call TRBD1 (5 bases). Trimming removed 1 base at V and 4 bases at J, with 10 bases between. The CDR3 runs to 14 residues. Germline CDR1 MGHRA, CDR2 YSYEKL. The CDR3 is CASSQGQTIYGYTF. The CDR3 nucleotides are TGCGCCAGCAGCCAAGGACAGACCATCTATGGCTACACCTTC.

The chain joins TRBV5-1 to TRBJ1-2, with D maybe TRBD1 (6 bases). This CDR3 contains 14 residues. Germline V gives CDR1 SGHRS, CDR2 YFSETQ. V dropped 4 bases and J dropped 0 bases, with 10 bases sitting between them. Written as DNA, the CDR3 is TGCGCCAGCAGCCCGAGGACAGCTAACTATGGCTACACCTTC. As protein: CASSPRTANYGYTF.

The chain is built from TRBV4-2 and TRBJ1-2, with 9 bases identical to TRBD1. Germline values: CDR1 LGHNA, CDR2 YNFKEQ. CDR3 length: 15 amino acids. The J segment lost 9 bases and the V segment lost 1 base, leaving 9 bases of the junction unmatched. CDR3 sequence: CASSQARQGVDSYTF. For the CDR3, the DNA is TGTGCCAGCAGCCAAGCTCGACAGGGGGTAGACAGCTACACCTTC.

This clone has a single count. The V and J genes are TRBV27 and TRBJ1-2, with 7 bases lining up with TRBD1. The V gene end was trimmed by 5 bases and the J gene end by 4 bases; junction bases not matched to a gene: 7. The CDR3 runs 14 residues. Germline assignment: CDR1 MNHEY and CDR2 SMNVEV (reference sequence). In DNA, the CDR3 is TGTGCCAGCAGTAGACAGGGCGTTGGCTATGGCTACACCTTC. This gives the protein CASSRQGVGYGYTF.

V gene TRBV5-5 combines with J gene TRBJ1-6, with D hard to call. Germline V CDR1 and CDR2: SGHKS, YYEKEE (reference sequence). The CDR3 spans 13 residues. Trimming removed 2 bases from V and 12 bases from J, with 12 bases in between. CDR3 residues: CASSFRAEGPLHF. As DNA, the CDR3 is TGTGCCAGCAGCTTTAGGGCAGAGGGACCCCTCCACTTT.

This chain links TRBV5-1 with TRBJ1-6; 7 bases align to TRBD1. The CDR3 loop spans 14 amino acids. The junction had 7 bases not matched to a gene; V was cut back by 2 bases and J by 11 bases. Per the germline V gene, CDR1 is SGHRS and CDR2 is YFSETQ. In nucleotides, the CDR3 is TGCGCCAGCAGCTTAATCTCTCAGGGGGCACCCCTCCACTTT. Its protein is CASSLISQGAPLHF.

The chain recombines TRBV5-1 with TRBJ2-7, with 9 bases fitting TRBD1. Germline lookup yields CDR1 SGHRS and CDR2 YFSETQ. The CDR3 has 14 residues. With V trimmed by 4 bases and J by 2 bases, 4 bases remained unmatched. The CDR3 region has the DNA TGCGCCAGCAGCGGAGGACAGGGGCCCTACGAGCAGTACTTC. Translated, it gives CASSGGQGPYEQYF.

The chain carries TRBV27 and TRBJ2-7; the match to TRBD1 covers 8 bases. The V segment lost 5 bases and the J segment 3 bases; nucleotides outside the gene matches: 6. This CDR3 contains 14 residues. Germline V lookup: CDR1 MNHEY, CDR2 SMNVEV (reference sequence). The CDR3 loop is CASSPGTGHYEQYF. In DNA, the CDR3 is TGTGCCAGCAGTCCTGGGACAGGACACTACGAGCAGTACTTC.

In its sample, this clone was seen once. Written as DNA, the CDR3 is TGTGCCAGCAGTCCCGACGGGACAGGGGGCGGGTACGAGCAGTACTTC. It encodes CASSPDGTGGGYEQYF. The chain joins TRBV27 to TRBJ2-7; 12 nucleotides agree with TRBD1. Per the germline V gene, CDR1 is MNHEY and CDR2 is SMNVEV (reference sequence). The CDR3 extends over 16 amino acids. V gave up 5 bases and J gave up 4 bases; unmatched junction bases: 9.

The genes are TRBV10-3 and TRBJ2-1; 9 positions agree with TRBD2. The CDR3 loop spans 17 amino acids. With 3 bases clipped from V and 2 bases from J, the junction kept 8 bases outside the gene matches. Germline V gene data show CDR1 as ENHRY and CDR2 as SYGVKD. This CDR3 is CAISDSGRLAAYNEQFF. CDR3 bases: TGTGCCATCAGTGACTCCGGGAGACTAGCGGCCTACAATGAGCAGTTCTTC.

This sequence joins TRBV7-2 and TRBJ2-1, with 12 bases that match TRBD2. Germline CDR1 is SGHTA and CDR2 is FQGNSA. The CDR3 extends over 14 amino acids. J was trimmed by 6 bases and V by 5 bases; bases with no gene match: 2. This CDR3 is CASSRTSGINEQFF. The CDR3 DNA reads as TGTGCCAGCAGCCGGACTAGCGGGATCAATGAGCAGTTCTTC.

The chain is built from TRBV28 and TRBJ1-3; 8 bases are shared with TRBD1. CDR1 and CDR2 from the germline V gene are MDHEN and SYDVKM. This CDR3 is built from 13 residues. The V and J ends lost 6 bases and 11 bases, in that order; junction bases with no gene match: 9. The CDR3 loop reads CASSPRDRPPIYF. The CDR3 DNA sequence: TGTGCCAGCAGCCCCAGGGACAGGCCTCCCATATATTTT.

The chain joins TRBV6-4 to TRBJ2-2, with 8 bases identical to TRBD2. V gave up 4 bases and J gave up 6 bases; unmatched junction bases: 13. The CDR3 loop spans 17 amino acids. CDR1 and CDR2 (germline): MRHNA, SNTAGT. The CDR3 DNA sequence: TGTGCCAGCAGTGCGGGCATTGGAGCGGGAGTAGCCGGGGAGCTGTTTTTT. The encoded protein is CASSAGIGAGVAGELFF.

This chain uses TRBV11-2 with TRBJ1-4, with a weak D call TRBD1 (5 bases). Germline lookup yields CDR1 SGHAT and CDR2 FQNNGV. The CDR3 is 15 residues long. Deletions cut 5 bases from V and 9 bases from J, with 19 bases between. DNA for the CDR3: TGTGCCAGCAGCCCCGGGGGAGGGTATAACAAAAAACTGTTTTTT. Protein: CASSPGGGYNKKLFF.

The genes are TRBV4-3 and TRBJ1-3, with 9 bases identical to TRBD1. With 4 bases clipped from V and 3 bases from J, the junction kept 1 base outside the gene matches. The V gene's germline CDR1 is LGHNA and CDR2 YSLEER. This CDR3 contains 14 residues. The CDR3 DNA follows: TGCGCCAGCAGCCCGACAGGGGGTGGAAACACCATATATTTT. Amino acid sequence: CASSPTGGGNTIYF.

V is TRBV4-2 and J is TRBJ2-6; weak D call: TRBD2 (5 bases). V shed 1 base and J shed 2 bases, with 6 bases lying between them. This CDR3 comprises 15 residues. Germline CDR1 reads LGHNA; CDR2 reads YNFKEQ. The CDR3 here is CASSQAGTGANVLTF. CDR3 coding DNA: TGTGCCAGCAGCCAAGCGGGAACTGGGGCCAACGTCCTGACTTTC.

The chain uses TRBV4-2 and TRBJ1-6; tentative D call: TRBD1 (6 bases). The CDR3 covers 13 residues. The germline gives CDR1 LGHNA, CDR2 YNFKEQ. Trimming left V 5 bases short and J 8 bases short, with 10 bases between. CDR3 protein: CASSAHRDSPLHF. CDR3 DNA: TGTGCCAGCAGCGCACACAGGGATTCACCCCTCCACTTT.

This rearrangement joins TRBV28 to TRBJ1-1, with D hard to call. The V gene's germline CDR1 is MDHEN and CDR2 SYDVKM. The CDR3 consists of 13 residues. Trimming stripped 7 bases from V and 1 base from J, with 10 bases between. This chain's CDR3 is CASNLPGNTEAFF. The CDR3 coding sequence is TGTGCCAGCAACCTCCCAGGGAACACTGAAGCTTTCTTT.

This chain joins TRBV28 and TRBJ2-3; 7 positions agree with TRBD2. This CDR3 has 16 residues. Trimming took 0 bases from V and 6 from J; bases not matched to a gene: 9. Germline assignment: CDR1 MDHEN and CDR2 SYDVKM. CDR3 sequence (DNA): TGTGCCAGCAGTTTATGGGGCGGGAGAGGTATGGATACGCAGTATTTT. Protein sequence: CASSLWGGRGMDTQYF.

V gene TRBV6-5 combines with J gene TRBJ1-1; D is perhaps TRBD1 (6 bases). Germline V gene sequence: CDR1 MNHEY, CDR2 SVGAGI. Trimming took 10 bases from V and 2 from J, leaving 20 bases between them. The CDR3 has 15 amino acids. CDR3: CATTVFLTGNTEAFF. CDR3 bases: TGTGCCACCACCGTGTTTTTGACAGGTAACACTGAAGCTTTCTTT.

The V call is TRBV2, the J call TRBJ2-7, with TRBD1 identical over 7 bases. The CDR3 contains 13 residues. V shed 6 bases, J shed 6 bases, and the junction held 8 bases outside the gene matches. Germline V gives CDR1 SNHLY, CDR2 FYNNEI. The CDR3 loop is CASSGTGVSEQYF. CDR3 bases: TGTGCCAGCAGCGGAACAGGGGTGAGCGAGCAGTACTTC.

The chain uses TRBV5-1 and TRBJ2-3, with 10 bases identical to TRBD2. The CDR3 runs 15 residues. Per the germline V gene, CDR1 is SGHRS and CDR2 is YFSETQ. Unmatched junction bases numbered 6, after V lost 4 bases and J lost 4 bases. CDR3 loop: CASSRKREGADTQYF. In nucleotides, the CDR3 is TGCGCCAGCAGCAGAAAGCGGGAGGGTGCAGATACGCAGTATTTT.

The J gene is TRBJ1-2, the V gene TRBV10-2, with 7 bases fitting TRBD1. The CDR3 loop spans 15 amino acids. Germline CDR1 reads WSHSY; CDR2 reads SAAADI. V was pared by 2 bases and J by 9 bases, with 12 bases of the junction left unmatched. The CDR3 DNA is TGCGCCAGCAGTGAGAGGGGACAGCTCGGAGAGAGCTACACCTTC. Encoded protein: CASSERGQLGESYTF.

DNA for the CDR3: TGTGCCAGCAGCCTCAGCCTAGCGGGCACCGGGGAGCTGTTTTTT. It yields the protein CASSLSLAGTGELFF. The gene calls are TRBV7-7 and TRBJ2-2, with 8 nucleotides matching TRBD2. CDR1 is SSHAT and CDR2 is FNYEAQ in the germline V gene (reference sequence). J was trimmed by 4 bases and V by 5 bases; bases with no gene match: 6. The CDR3 runs to 15 residues.

The V and J genes are TRBV19 and TRBJ1-5; D is perhaps TRBD1 (5 bases). The CDR3 has 13 residues. CDR1 LNHDA and CDR2 SQIVND come from the germline V gene (reference sequence). V lost 11 bases and J 3 bases, leaving 14 bases between the germline ends. The CDR3 DNA follows: TGTGCCGCCTGGGGGGGTGCCAATCAGCCCCAGCATTTT. It codes for CAAWGGANQPQHF. The full variable domain, rest sourced from reference TRBV19 and TRBJ1-5, is DGGITQSPKYLFRKEGQNVTLSCEQNLNHDAMYWYRQDPGQGLRLIYYSQIVNDFQKGDIAEGYSVSREKKESFPLTVTSAQKNPTAFYLCAAWGGANQPQHFGDGTRLSIL.

The chain carries TRBV5-1 and TRBJ2-7; 9 bases fit TRBD2. The CDR3 covers 15 residues. Germline CDR1 reads SGHRS; CDR2 reads YFSETQ. The V segment lost 4 bases and the J segment 2 bases; nucleotides outside the gene matches: 7. CDR3 amino acids: CASSPGVAGAYEQYF. The DNA of the CDR3 is TGCGCCAGCAGCCCCGGAGTAGCGGGAGCCTACGAGCAGTACTTC. Using reference TRBV5-1 and TRBJ2-7 for the parts outside the CDR3, the full variable domain is KAGVTQTPRYLIKTRGQQVTLSCSPISGHRSVSWYQQTPGQGLQFLFEYFSETQRNKGNFPGRFSGRQFSNSRSEMNVSTLELGDSALYLCASSPGVAGAYEQYFGPGTRLTVT.

Here the CDR3 DNA reads TGTGCCAGCAGCCAAGGGGGGGGTCGTCAAGATACGCAGTATTTT. Translated, it gives CASSQGGGRQDTQYF. J is TRBJ2-3 and V is TRBV3-1 (or the pseudogene TRBV3-2); TRBD2 agrees at 7 bases. This CDR3 has 15 amino acids. The ends lost 1 base at V and 5 bases at J; junction bases unmatched: 6. Germline CDR1 is LGHDT and CDR2 is YNNKEL (reference sequence).

This clone is a singleton in its sample. The chain joins TRBV19 to TRBJ2-5; D remains ambiguous. Germline loops: CDR1 LNHDA, CDR2 SQIVND (reference sequence). V was trimmed by 6 bases and J by 2 bases, leaving 13 bases between them. This CDR3 is built from 14 residues. CDR3 sequence (DNA): TGTGCCAGTAGACCCCGAGGTGGGCAAGAGACCCAGTACTTC. Translating it yields CASRPRGGQETQYF.

The rearrangement joins TRBV3-1 (or the pseudogene TRBV3-2) to TRBJ1-2; 12 bases map to TRBD1. The V gene end was trimmed by 3 bases and the J gene end by 7 bases; junction bases not matched to a gene: 3. In germline, CDR1 is LGHDT, CDR2 YNNKEL (reference sequence). CDR3 length: 14 amino acids. The CDR3 DNA sequence: TGTGCCAGCAGCCATGGGACAGGGGGCTCTGGCTACACCTTC. It yields the protein CASSHGTGGSGYTF.

The V call is TRBV29-1, the J call TRBJ2-2; a possible D gene is TRBD2 (6 bases). This CDR3 has 13 residues. V shed 7 bases and J shed 7 bases, with 16 bases lying between them. Germline V gene data show CDR1 as SQVTM and CDR2 as ANQGSEA. The CDR3 bases are TGCAGCGCGAGGCGGGATCTCGGCGGGGAGCTGTTTTTT. Translation: CSARRDLGGELFF.